This TCR beta chain stems from a study of T cells in Graves' hyperthyroidism and ophthalmopathy. Overall study results and limits: Before onset, by a median of approximately 6.2 months, the model predicted ophthalmopathy. Clonotypes that were expanded in thyroid above 0.001 mostly appeared in blood too.

Amplified TCR beta CDR3 regions came from RNA transcripts. Using the HTBI primer set, a first-round RT-PCR was run on the TCR CDR3. TCRdb passed the multiplex PCR reads through MiXCR, listing each CDR3 protein once. The data contain hundreds of thousands of distinct CDR3 sequences, roughly 14% of them singletons. With 2 bases removed from V and 6 bases from J, the gap between germline ends came to 16 bases. Germline V gene data show CDR1 as MGHRA and CDR2 as YSYEKL. CDR3 length equals 15 residues. The diagnoses drew upon clinical symptoms, serum thyroxine and TRAb, thyroid ultrasound and orbital computed tomography. PBMCs were collected from an approximately 10 ml volume of fresh peripheral blood. This clonotype was seen ten or more times. As yet, its antigen is unknown.

Sample: blood. V usage is TRBV4-1 and J usage is TRBJ1-2; weak D call: TRBD1 (5 bases). This TCR was recovered from a woman between 35 and 50 years old with Graves' ophthalmopathy. The CDR3 DNA follows: TGCGCCAGCAGCCAATCCGGAATGATAGGGGATGGCTACACCTTC. Protein product: CASSQSGMIGDGYTF.